The 11 T cell receptor beta chains presented below share a single source sample, sequenced in a study of cytomegalovirus exposure and HLA in healthy donors (dated 2017 in TCRdb). Receptors were amplified or captured by the immunoSEQ multiplex PCR assay. TCRdb stores this immuneACCESS table with in-frame sequences only. Part of the clones is absent; in the studies checked, under half of the shortfall reflects unresolved V genes, and no reason is known for the rest. The table for this sample lists 300,000 to 450,000 clones; roughly 90% of them were counted only once. The ten largest clones capture 0.83% of the sample. Sequencing was performed on PBMCs. These receptor sequences come from a woman between 18 and 30 years old in good health and CMV-seronegative.

The chain uses TRBV5-6 and TRBJ2-3, with 11 nucleotides matching TRBD2. Germline-derived CDR1 and CDR2 are SGHDT and YYEEEE. The ends lost 4 bases at V and 4 bases at J; junction bases unmatched: 8. The CDR3 extends over 16 amino acids. CDR3: CASSPLAGVGADTQYF. As DNA, the CDR3 is TGTGCCAGCAGCCCACTAGCGGGAGTAGGGGCAGATACGCAGTATTTT.

The rearrangement uses TRBV28 and TRBJ2-7; D possibly corresponds to TRBD2 (5 bases). Germline loops: CDR1 MDHEN, CDR2 SYDVKM. This CDR3 is built from 14 residues. V dropped 2 bases and J dropped 0 bases, with 8 bases sitting between them. The chain's CDR3 is CASSLDGSSYEQYF. CDR3 bases: TGTGCCAGCAGTTTAGATGGGAGCTCCTACGAGCAGTACTTC.

The chain has TRBV6-5 and TRBJ2-3; 8 bases fit TRBD1. V lost 5 bases, J lost 4 bases, and 5 bases stayed unmatched. CDR3 length equals 14 residues. The germline gives CDR1 MNHEY, CDR2 SVGAGI. The CDR3 region is CASSPTGAPDTQYF. The CDR3 DNA reads as TGTGCCAGCAGTCCGACAGGGGCCCCAGATACGCAGTATTTT.

The J gene is TRBJ2-7, the V gene TRBV7-6; D unclear. V was cut by 0 bases and J by 3 bases, with 9 bases left in between. Germline CDR1 SGHVS, CDR2 FNYEAQ. The CDR3 totals 14 residues. CDR3 region: CASSLAQGVYEQYF. The CDR3 coding sequence is TGTGCCAGCAGCTTAGCGCAAGGAGTCTACGAGCAGTACTTC.

V usage is TRBV25-1 and J usage is TRBJ1-1; D is possibly TRBD1 (5 bases). The CDR3 has 13 residues. The germline V and J ends were trimmed by 2 bases and 9 bases, with 13 bases remaining between them. The germline CDR1 and CDR2 sequences are MGHDK and SYGVNS. The CDR3 region has the DNA TGTGCCAGCAGTGAAGGAGGGACTAGGAAAGCTTTCTTT. Translated: CASSEGGTRKAFF.

This chain connects TRBV7-6 to TRBJ2-1; 8 bases map to TRBD2. CDR1 and CDR2 from the germline V gene are SGHVS and FNYEAQ. Losses at the gene ends were 5 bases for V and 3 bases for J; bases not matched to a gene: 9. This CDR3 comprises 16 residues. The chain's CDR3 is CASSVGASGGYNEQFF. DNA for the CDR3: TGTGCCAGCAGCGTTGGTGCGAGCGGGGGCTACAATGAGCAGTTCTTC.

The V call is TRBV5-1, the J call TRBJ2-1; 8 bases are a match to TRBD2. The germline V gene has CDR1 SGHRS and CDR2 YFSETQ. J gave up 6 bases and V 0 bases, and 5 bases lay outside the gene matches. This CDR3 comprises 15 residues. The CDR3 sequence is CASSLAAGGLNEQFF. The CDR3 nucleotides are TGCGCCAGCAGCTTGGCCGCGGGGGGCCTCAATGAGCAGTTCTTC.

This chain uses TRBV19 with TRBJ1-5; maybe TRBD1 (6 bases). The CDR3 totals 17 residues. Trimming removed 2 bases at V and 1 base at J, with 15 bases between. CDR1 and CDR2 (germline): LNHDA, SQIVND (reference sequence). CDR3 residues: CASSISHGGGSNQPQHF. The CDR3, as DNA: TGTGCCAGTAGTATATCACATGGGGGCGGGAGCAATCAGCCCCAGCATTTT. The full variable domain, in which reference TRBV19 and TRBJ1-5 provide the parts outside the CDR3, is DGGITQSPKYLFRKEGQNVTLSCEQNLNHDAMYWYRQDPGQGLRLIYYSQIVNDFQKGDIAEGYSVSREKKESFPLTVTSAQKNPTAFYLCASSISHGGGSNQPQHFGDGTRLSIL.

The chain carries TRBV5-1 and TRBJ1-1, with 8 bases lining up with TRBD1. Germline CDR1 reads SGHRS; CDR2 reads YFSETQ. Trimming cost V 4 bases and J 1 base; bases outside gene matches: 6. The CDR3 runs 15 residues. CDR3 DNA: TGCGCCAGCAGCCCTACAGGGGGTAAGAACACTGAAGCTTTCTTT. Its protein is CASSPTGGKNTEAFF. The whole variable domain, filled in from reference TRBV5-1 and TRBJ1-1, reads KAGVTQTPRYLIKTRGQQVTLSCSPISGHRSVSWYQQTPGQGLQFLFEYFSETQRNKGNFPGRFSGRQFSNSRSEMNVSTLELGDSALYLCASSPTGGKNTEAFFGQGTRLTVV.

In its sample, this clone was seen a few times. V usage is TRBV5-1 and J usage is TRBJ1-6; TRBD1 aligns across 7 bases. V lost 4 bases and J lost 6; bases outside the gene matches: 7. The CDR3 runs to 15 residues. In germline, CDR1 is SGHRS, CDR2 YFSETQ. The CDR3 sequence: CASSLNGDSNSPLHF. For the CDR3, the DNA is TGCGCCAGCAGCCTCAACGGGGACAGTAATTCACCCCTCCACTTT.

The CDR3 DNA sequence: TGTGCCAGCACCCCTAACGGGAACACTGAAGCTTTCTTT. It yields the protein CASTPNGNTEAFF. V gene TRBV9 combines with J gene TRBJ1-1; no clear D gene. CDR3 size: 13 residues. The germline V gene has CDR1 SGDLS and CDR2 YYNGEE. V lost 6 bases and J lost 1, with 10 bases in between.